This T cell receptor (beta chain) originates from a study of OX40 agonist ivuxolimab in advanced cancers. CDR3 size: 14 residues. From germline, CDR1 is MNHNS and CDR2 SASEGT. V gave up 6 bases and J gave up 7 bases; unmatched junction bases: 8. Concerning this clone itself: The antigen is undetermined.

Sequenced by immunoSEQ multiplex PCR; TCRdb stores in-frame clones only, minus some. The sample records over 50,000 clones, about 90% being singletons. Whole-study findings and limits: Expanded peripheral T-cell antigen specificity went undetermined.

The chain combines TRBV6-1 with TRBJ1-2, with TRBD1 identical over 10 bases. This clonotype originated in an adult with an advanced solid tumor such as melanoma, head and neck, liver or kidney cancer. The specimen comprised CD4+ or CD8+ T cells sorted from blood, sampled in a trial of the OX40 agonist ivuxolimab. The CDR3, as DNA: TGTGCCAGCAGCCGTCCCGGGACAGGGGTTGGCTACACCTTC. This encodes CASSRPGTGVGYTF.